Each of the 8 T cell receptor beta chains below was sequenced from the same sample in a study of shared clonotypes between healthy human individuals. TCRdb's table, derived via immunoSEQ multiplex PCR, lists solely in-frame clones and lacks some. The sample holds more than 550,000 clones; around 90% are singletons and the top ten take 24%. Positive CCR7 selection of CD45RO-negative cells yielded the naive CD8 cells, and terminally differentiated effector memory CD45RA+ cells were excluded. The sequenced sample was naive CD8+ T cells sorted from blood. These receptors originate from a man aged 25 to 45 in good health.

The chain joins TRBV5-5 to TRBJ1-1; D unclear. V lost 2 bases and J 0 bases, leaving 11 bases between the germline ends. Germline V CDR1 and CDR2: SGHKS, YYEKEE (reference sequence). CDR3 length equals 15 residues. In DNA form, the CDR3 reads TGTGCCAGCAGCTTCGGAGATTCTATGAACACTGAAGCTTTCTTT. Amino acid sequence: CASSFGDSMNTEAFF.

The chain is built from TRBV30 and TRBJ2-3; 10 bases are a match to TRBD1. Germline-derived CDR1 and CDR2 are GTSNPN and SVGIG (reference sequence). Trimming took 5 bases from V and 1 from J; bases not matched to a gene: 3. The length of the CDR3 is 14 residues. In DNA, the CDR3 is TGTGCCTGGCTAGGGACAGGGGGCACAGATACGCAGTATTTT. Amino acids: CAWLGTGGTDTQYF.

The chain has TRBV7-9 and TRBJ2-2, with 7 nucleotides matching TRBD1. Unmatched junction bases numbered 2, after V lost 1 base and J lost 0 bases. The V gene's germline CDR1 is SEHNR and CDR2 FQNEAQ (reference sequence). This CDR3 is 16 amino acids long. The CDR3 region has the DNA TGTGCCAGCAGCTTAGACGGACAGGCGAACACCGGGGAGCTGTTTTTT. Encoded protein: CASSLDGQANTGELFF.

V gene TRBV28 combines with J gene TRBJ1-5; TRBD1 aligns across 7 bases. In germline, CDR1 is MDHEN, CDR2 SYDVKM. The CDR3 runs to 15 residues. V lost 6 bases to trimming and J lost 2 bases; unmatched junction nucleotides: 7. The CDR3 bases are TGTGCCAGCAGAGAGGGACAGTGGGGCAATCAGCCCCAGCATTTT. This gives the protein CASREGQWGNQPQHF.

The chain has TRBV7-9 and TRBJ2-7; 12 nucleotides align to TRBD2. Per germline, CDR1 SEHNR and CDR2 FQNEAQ (reference sequence). This CDR3 is 15 amino acids long. Trimming at V came to 5 bases and at J to 6 bases, leaving 8 bases not matched to a gene. Written as DNA, the CDR3 is TGTGCCAGCAGCGCCGGACTAGCGGGACGGGGCGAGCAGTACTTC. Protein sequence: CASSAGLAGRGEQYF.

As for this clone: At one of its ends the junction is not consistent with the germline gene, which may arise from a read error. The rearrangement uses TRBV4-1 and TRBJ2-7; 8 bases align to TRBD1. This CDR3 is built from 17 residues. Germline CDR1 MGHRA, CDR2 YSYEKL. CDR3 coding DNA: TGCGCCAGCAGCTATCCCGGGACAGGAAAAGGCTCCGACGAGCAGTACTTC. Translating gives CASSYPGTGKGSDEQYF.

The chain carries TRBV15 and TRBJ1-5; D unresolved. Germline V gives CDR1 LNHNV, CDR2 YYDKDF (reference sequence). This CDR3 is 14 amino acids long. V was cut by 1 base and J by 0 bases, with 4 bases left in between. The CDR3 loop is CATSRVYSNQPQHF. The CDR3 DNA sequence: TGTGCCACCAGCAGAGTATATAGCAATCAGCCCCAGCATTTT. Combining the CDR3 with reference TRBV15 and TRBJ1-5 gives the whole variable domain DAMVIQNPRYQVTQFGKPVTLSCSQTLNHNVMYWYQQKSSQAPKLLFHYYDKDFNNEADTPDNFQSRRPNTSFCFLDIRSPGLGDTAMYLCATSRVYSNQPQHFGDGTRLSIL.

A note on this clone: Other nucleotide sequences from this sample produce the same CDR3. J is TRBJ2-7 and V is TRBV5-4; maybe TRBD1 (6 bases). The ends were cut back, 4 bases at V and 5 bases at J, with 10 bases in the middle. This CDR3 has 12 residues. Germline values: CDR1 SGHNT, CDR2 YYREEE (reference sequence). The CDR3 sequence: CASSPRGNEQYF. Written as DNA, the CDR3 is TGTGCCAGCAGCCCGAGGGGGAACGAGCAGTACTTC.